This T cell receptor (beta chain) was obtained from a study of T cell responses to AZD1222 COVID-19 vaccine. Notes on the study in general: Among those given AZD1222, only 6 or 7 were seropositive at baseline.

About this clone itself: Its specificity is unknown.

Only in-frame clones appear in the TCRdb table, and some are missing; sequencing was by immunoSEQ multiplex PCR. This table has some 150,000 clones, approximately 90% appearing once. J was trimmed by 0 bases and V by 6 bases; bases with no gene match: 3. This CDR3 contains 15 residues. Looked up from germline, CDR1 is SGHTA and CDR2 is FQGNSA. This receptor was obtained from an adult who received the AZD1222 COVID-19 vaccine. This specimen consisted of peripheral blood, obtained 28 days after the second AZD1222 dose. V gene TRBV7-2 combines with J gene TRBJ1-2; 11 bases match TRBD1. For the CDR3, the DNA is TGTGCCAGCAGATTGGGACAGGGGGCTAACTATGGCTACACCTTC. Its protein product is CASRLGQGANYGYTF.